The present T cell receptor beta chain was sequenced within a study of blood T cell repertoires in COVID-19. TCRdb's copy holds only in-frame clones and misses some; the assay was immunoSEQ multiplex PCR. The repertoire holds 350,000 to 450,000 clones, with roughly 90% as singletons. The specimen was PBMCs or T cells enriched from blood (not recorded which). The TCR originated in a woman between 40 and 55 years old who had been exposed to COVID-19.

The CDR3 sequence: CASRGVINEKLFF. In nucleotides, the CDR3 is TGTGCCAGTAGGGGCGTCATAAATGAAAAACTGTTTTTT. This chain links TRBV19 with TRBJ1-4; no clear D. Germline V gene sequence: CDR1 LNHDA, CDR2 SQIVND (reference sequence). V was trimmed by 6 bases and J by 5 bases, leaving 10 bases between them. The CDR3 is 13 amino acids.